This section outlines one TCR beta chain sequence together with its context. One junction end does not reproduce the germline sequence, and a read error may be involved. Data came from immunoSEQ multiplex PCR; TCRdb stores just in-frame clones and leaves some out. The sample consists of about 120,000 clones, 88% of them appearing once. The sample originates from a study of control samples from healthy donors and cancer patients. The germline gives CDR1 SGHTS, CDR2 YDEGEE. The CDR3 is made up of 13 amino acids. This sequence originates from a man aged 40-49 years in good health. The chain employs TRBV5-8 and TRBJ2-4; D not certain. The sequencing input was blood. CDR3 DNA sequence: TGTGCCAACAGCTTGATTGGTTATAACATTCAGTACTTC. Protein sequence: CANSLIGYNIQYF.